This TCR beta chain was sequenced for a study of regulatory T cells in long-lasting Graves disease (dated by TCRdb to 2020 to 2022). As for the study more broadly: In the newly diagnosed Graves' disease group, patients had been taking antithyroid drugs for less than 3 months. Patients with persistent Graves' disease were compared with patients with newly diagnosed Graves' disease using TCR sequencing and RNA sequencing of peripheral blood. The study was registered as a clinical trial and conducted in China. A total of roughly 33 samples were covered by TCR sequencing, comprising approximately 13 persistent and approximately 20 newly diagnosed Graves' disease patients. Results and caveats for the whole study, not just this receptor: Sequencing and analysis were restricted to the TCR beta chain. The small sample size was acknowledged by the authors as a limitation that may reduce accuracy. The study examined only peripheral blood because the primary lesion, thyroid tissue, could not be accessed. More public clonotypes were shared among persistent patients (roughly 2,700) than among newly diagnosed patients (more than 900). Preferential use of TRBV28, TRBJ1-2 and TRBJ2-5 was observed in persistent disease, whereas TRBV20-1 and TRBJ2-1 were favored in newly diagnosed disease. Compared with newly diagnosed patients, patients with persistent Graves' disease had lower TCR Shannon entropy and fewer highly expanded clones, which suggests clonal expansion.

In light of the paper, this sample's time point label describes: newly diagnosed GD, antithyroid drugs for less than 3 months. For both TCR sequencing and RNA sequencing, RNA was extracted from PBMCs using TRIzol. Graves' disease was diagnosed according to American Thyroid Association guidelines. Patients for the study were recruited at an endocrinology department in Xi'an, China. Each patient gave approximately 9 milliliters of peripheral blood, collected in an EDTA anticoagulant tube. Ficoll Paque Plus density gradient separation was used to isolate PBMCs, and no additional T cell sorting was done. An Agilent 2100 Bioanalyzer and agarose gel were used to check RNA quality, while a NanoDrop 2000 measured RNA concentration. Taken from cysteine to phenylalanine, the CDR3 has 12 residues. The kept DNA is CDR3 alone, 36 bases in frame from the first base. CDR1 DFQATT and CDR2 SNEGSKA are derived from the germline V gene (reference sequence). V lost 5 bases and J lost 6 bases; the stretch between them is 13 bases long.

This clonotype was picked up many times. It has no known antigen specificity. Within one base of it there is no much larger clone, and no base qualities were kept. The library was built by means of multiplex PCR. Sequencing was carried out with an Illumina HiSeq 4000. TCR beta libraries were built with iRepertoire HTBI primers and Arm-PCR amplification of CDR3 regions. PCR products were gel purified before sequencing. The authors' analysis ran thus. Gene usage analysis of CDR3 amino acid clonotypes used the approximately 62 TRBV and about 15 TRBJ segments found across samples. COPE and FqMerger were used to merge filtered high-quality paired reads into contigs. Contigs were aligned with BLAST to IMGT TRBV, TRBD and TRBJ reference genes, and CDR3 was defined per IMGT. Clonotypes above 0.1% frequency were classified as highly expanded clones. Repertoire diversity was measured by Shannon entropy, and V-J evenness by the Gini coefficient. A clonotype was considered public if more than one individual shared it. TCRdb itself trimmed the public reads at Q25 with fastp, ran MiXCR and retained productive beta chains. Every entry covers one CDR3 protein and lists the most common genes and DNA from its rows. TCRdb, not the authors, supplied the V and J calls. Here the sample has fewer than 350,000 distinct CDR3 sequences; 15% to 20% occur a single time. The ten top clones hold around 37% of the sample.

This receptor was identified in a female donor with Graves disease. Sequenced here: peripheral blood mononuclear cells (PBMCs), sampled at new diagnosis, from a patient treated with antithyroid drugs. Recombination connected TRBV20-1 to TRBJ1-2; tentative D gene TRBD1, with 5 bases matching. Read as DNA, the sequence is TGCAGTGCTGCCGAGACAGCCCATGGCTACACCTTC. It translates as CSAAETAHGYTF.